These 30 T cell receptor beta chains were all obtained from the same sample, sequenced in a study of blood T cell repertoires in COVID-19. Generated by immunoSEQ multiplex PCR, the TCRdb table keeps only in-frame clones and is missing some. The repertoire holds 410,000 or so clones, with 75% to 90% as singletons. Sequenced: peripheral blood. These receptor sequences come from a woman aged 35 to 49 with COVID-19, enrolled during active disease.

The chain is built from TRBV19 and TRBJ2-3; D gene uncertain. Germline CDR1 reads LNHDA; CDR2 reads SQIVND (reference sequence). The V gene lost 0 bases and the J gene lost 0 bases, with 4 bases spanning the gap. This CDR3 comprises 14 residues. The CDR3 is CASSIDGSTDTQYF. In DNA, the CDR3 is TGTGCCAGTAGTATAGACGGGAGCACAGATACGCAGTATTTT.

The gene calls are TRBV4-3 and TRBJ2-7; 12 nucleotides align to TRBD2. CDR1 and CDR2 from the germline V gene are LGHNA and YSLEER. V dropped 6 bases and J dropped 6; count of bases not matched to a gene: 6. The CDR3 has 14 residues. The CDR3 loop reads CASRATSGSAEQYF. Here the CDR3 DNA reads TGCGCCAGCAGAGCGACTAGCGGGAGTGCCGAGCAGTACTTC.

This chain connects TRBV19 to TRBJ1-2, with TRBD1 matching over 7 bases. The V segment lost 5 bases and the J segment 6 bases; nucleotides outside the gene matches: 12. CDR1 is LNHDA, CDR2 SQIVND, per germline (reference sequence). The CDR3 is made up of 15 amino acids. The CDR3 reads CASSGLRRGVHGYTF. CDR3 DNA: TGTGCCAGTAGTGGCCTCCGCAGGGGGGTTCATGGCTACACCTTC. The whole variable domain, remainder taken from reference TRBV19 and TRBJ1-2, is DGGITQSPKYLFRKEGQNVTLSCEQNLNHDAMYWYRQDPGQGLRLIYYSQIVNDFQKGDIAEGYSVSREKKESFPLTVTSAQKNPTAFYLCASSGLRRGVHGYTFGSGTRLTVV.

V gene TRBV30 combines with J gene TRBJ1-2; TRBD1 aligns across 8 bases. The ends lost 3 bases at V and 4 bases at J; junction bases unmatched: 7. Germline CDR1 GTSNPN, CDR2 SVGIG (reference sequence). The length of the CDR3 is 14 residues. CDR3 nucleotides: TGTGCCTGGAGGGGGGACAGGACCCCCTATGGCTACACCTTC. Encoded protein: CAWRGDRTPYGYTF.

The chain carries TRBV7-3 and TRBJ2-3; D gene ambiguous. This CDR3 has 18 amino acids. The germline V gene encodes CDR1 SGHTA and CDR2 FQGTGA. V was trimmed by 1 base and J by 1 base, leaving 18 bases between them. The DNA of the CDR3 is TGTGCCAGCAGCTTAAGGGTTTCTCGCGGCGGCCGCACAGATACGCAGTATTTT. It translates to CASSLRVSRGGRTDTQYF.

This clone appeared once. CDR3 sequence reads: CASSLRDSEAFF. The CDR3 bases are TGTGCCAGCAGTCTACGGGACAGTGAAGCTTTCTTT. The V gene is TRBV28, the J gene TRBJ1-1; 7 bases map to TRBD1. The germline V gene has CDR1 MDHEN and CDR2 SYDVKM. The CDR3 has 12 amino acids. The trim removed 5 bases at V and 7 bases at J, leaving 4 bases unmatched.

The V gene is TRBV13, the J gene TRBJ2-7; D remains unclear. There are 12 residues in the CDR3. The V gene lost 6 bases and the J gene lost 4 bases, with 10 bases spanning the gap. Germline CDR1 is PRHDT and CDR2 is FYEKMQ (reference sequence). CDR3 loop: CASSMRGYEQYF. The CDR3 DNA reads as TGTGCCAGCAGTATGAGAGGTTACGAGCAGTACTTC.

As DNA, the CDR3 is TGTGCTAGTGGTTTGTCTGGGGCAGGCACCGGGGAGCTGTTTTTT. The encoded protein is CASGLSGAGTGELFF. This chain joins TRBV12-5 and TRBJ2-2; possibly TRBD1 for D (5 bases). V was trimmed by 2 bases and J by 4 bases, leaving 11 bases between them. CDR1 LGHNT and CDR2 FRNRAP come from the germline V gene. The CDR3 covers 15 residues.

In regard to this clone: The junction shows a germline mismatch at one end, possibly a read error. In DNA, the CDR3 is TGCGCCAGCAGCAAAGATGCGGGACAGGGAAGGCATGGCTACACCTTC. Translating it yields CASSKDAGQGRHGYTF. The gene calls are TRBV4-3 and TRBJ1-2; 9 nucleotides match TRBD1. CDR1 is LGHNA and CDR2 is YSLEER in the germline V gene. CDR3 size: 16 residues.

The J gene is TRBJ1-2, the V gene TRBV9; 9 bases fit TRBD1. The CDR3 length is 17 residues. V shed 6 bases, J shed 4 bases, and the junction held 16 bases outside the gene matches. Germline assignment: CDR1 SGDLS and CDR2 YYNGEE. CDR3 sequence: CASTEGPSQGASYGYTF. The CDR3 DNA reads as TGTGCCAGCACCGAGGGTCCCTCACAGGGGGCGAGCTATGGCTACACCTTC.

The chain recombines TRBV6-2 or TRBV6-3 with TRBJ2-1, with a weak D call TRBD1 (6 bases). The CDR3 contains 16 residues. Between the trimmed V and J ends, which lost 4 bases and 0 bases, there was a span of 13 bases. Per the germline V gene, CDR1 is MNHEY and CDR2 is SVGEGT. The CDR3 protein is CASSWRQAHSYNEQFF. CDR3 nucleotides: TGTGCCAGCAGTTGGCGACAGGCCCACTCCTACAATGAGCAGTTCTTC.

The CDR3 is CASSLGGRDTGELFF. CDR3 DNA: TGTGCCAGCAGTTTAGGAGGGAGGGACACCGGGGAGCTGTTTTTT. The rearrangement joins TRBV28 to TRBJ2-2; 7 nucleotides line up with TRBD2. This CDR3 is built from 15 residues. J was trimmed by 3 bases and V by 2 bases; bases with no gene match: 3. CDR1 and CDR2 from the germline V gene are MDHEN and SYDVKM.

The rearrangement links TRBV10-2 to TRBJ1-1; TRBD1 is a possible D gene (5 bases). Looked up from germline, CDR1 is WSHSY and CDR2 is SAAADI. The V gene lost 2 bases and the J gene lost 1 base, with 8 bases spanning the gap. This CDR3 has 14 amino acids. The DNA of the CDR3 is TGCGCCAGCAGTGAGGCGGGGCCGAACACTGAAGCTTTCTTT. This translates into CASSEAGPNTEAFF.

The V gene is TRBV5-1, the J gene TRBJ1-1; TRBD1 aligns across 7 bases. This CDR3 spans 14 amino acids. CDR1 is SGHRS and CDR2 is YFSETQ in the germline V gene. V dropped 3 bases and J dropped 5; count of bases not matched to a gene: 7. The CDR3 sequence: CASSSGQQGTEAFF. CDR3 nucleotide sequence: TGCGCCAGCAGCTCGGGACAGCAGGGGACTGAAGCTTTCTTT.

The CDR3 DNA reads as TGTGCCAGCAGCGGAACCCAGGGGGCCACTGAAGCTTTCTTT. This translates into CASSGTQGATEAFF. This chain links TRBV7-2 with TRBJ1-1, with 8 bases that match TRBD1. V shed 5 bases and J 4 bases; nucleotides not matched to a gene: 6. Per the germline V gene, CDR1 is SGHTA and CDR2 is FQGNSA. This CDR3 contains 14 residues. Full variable domain (missing parts from reference TRBV7-2 and TRBJ1-1): GAGVSQSPSNKVTEKGKDVELRCDPISGHTALYWYRQSLGQGLEFLIYFQGNSAPDKSGLPSDRFSAERTGGSVSTLTIQRTQQEDSAVYLCASSGTQGATEAFFGQGTRLTVV.

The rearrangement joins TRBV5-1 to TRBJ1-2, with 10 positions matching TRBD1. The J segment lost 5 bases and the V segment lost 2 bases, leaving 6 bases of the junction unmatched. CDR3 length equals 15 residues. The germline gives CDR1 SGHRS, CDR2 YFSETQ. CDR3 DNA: TGCGCCAGCAGCTTATTGACAGGGGGCCGTTATGGCTACACCTTC. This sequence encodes CASSLLTGGRYGYTF.

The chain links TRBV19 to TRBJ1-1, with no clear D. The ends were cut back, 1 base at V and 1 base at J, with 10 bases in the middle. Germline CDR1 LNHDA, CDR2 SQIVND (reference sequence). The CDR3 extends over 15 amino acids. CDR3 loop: CASSIVSTGNTEAFF. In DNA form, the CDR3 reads TGTGCCAGTAGTATAGTCTCGACGGGGAACACTGAAGCTTTCTTT.

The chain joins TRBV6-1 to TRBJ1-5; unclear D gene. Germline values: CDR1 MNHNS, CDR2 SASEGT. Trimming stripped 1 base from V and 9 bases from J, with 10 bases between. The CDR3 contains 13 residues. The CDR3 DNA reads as TGTGCCAGCAGTGAAGGCCGAGGCGGGCCCCAGCATTTT. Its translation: CASSEGRGGPQHF.

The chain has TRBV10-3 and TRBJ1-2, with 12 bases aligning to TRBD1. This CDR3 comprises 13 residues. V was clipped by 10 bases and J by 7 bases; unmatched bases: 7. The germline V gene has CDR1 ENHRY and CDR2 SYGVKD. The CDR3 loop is CATGTGGASGYTF. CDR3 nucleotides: TGTGCCACCGGGACAGGGGGCGCAAGTGGCTACACCTTC.

The CDR3 here is CASSWEREGRQETQYF. The CDR3 DNA sequence: TGTGCCAGCAGCTGGGAGCGGGAGGGCCGTCAAGAGACCCAGTACTTC. The chain employs TRBV7-2 and TRBJ2-5; 10 nucleotides agree with TRBD2. CDR1 is SGHTA and CDR2 is FQGNSA in the germline V gene. The CDR3 is 16 residues long. Losses at the gene ends were 4 bases for V and 2 bases for J; bases not matched to a gene: 7.

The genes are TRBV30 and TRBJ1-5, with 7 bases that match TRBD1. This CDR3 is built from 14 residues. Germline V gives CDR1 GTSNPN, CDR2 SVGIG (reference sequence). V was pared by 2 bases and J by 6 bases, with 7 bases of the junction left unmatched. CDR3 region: CAWSLGGASQPQHF. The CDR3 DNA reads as TGTGCCTGGAGTCTAGGGGGCGCAAGTCAGCCCCAGCATTTT.

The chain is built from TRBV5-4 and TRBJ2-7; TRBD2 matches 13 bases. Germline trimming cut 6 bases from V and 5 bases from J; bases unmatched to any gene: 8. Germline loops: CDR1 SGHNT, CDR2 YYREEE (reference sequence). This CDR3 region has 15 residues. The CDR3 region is CASTGGTSGIHEQYF. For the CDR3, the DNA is TGTGCCAGCACCGGAGGGACTAGCGGGATCCACGAGCAGTACTTC.

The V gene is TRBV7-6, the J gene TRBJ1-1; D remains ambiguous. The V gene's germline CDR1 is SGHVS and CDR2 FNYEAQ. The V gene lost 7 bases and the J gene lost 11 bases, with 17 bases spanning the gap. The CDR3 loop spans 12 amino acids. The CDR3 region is CASTEIGEAAFF. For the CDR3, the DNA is TGTGCCAGCACCGAGATCGGGGAGGCGGCTTTCTTT.

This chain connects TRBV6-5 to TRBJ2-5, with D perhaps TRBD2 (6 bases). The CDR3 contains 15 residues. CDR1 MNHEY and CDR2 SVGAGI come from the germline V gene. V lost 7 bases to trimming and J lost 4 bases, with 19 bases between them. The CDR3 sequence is CASKNVGGIGETQYF. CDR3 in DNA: TGTGCCAGCAAGAACGTCGGAGGGATCGGAGAGACCCAGTACTTC.

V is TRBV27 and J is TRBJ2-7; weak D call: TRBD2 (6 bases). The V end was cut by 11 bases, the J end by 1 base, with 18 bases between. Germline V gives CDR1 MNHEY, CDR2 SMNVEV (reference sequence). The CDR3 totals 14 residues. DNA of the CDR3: TGTGCCGCAGGGACTGGAAGTTGGTCCTACGAGCAGTACTTC. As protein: CAAGTGSWSYEQYF.

The CDR3 DNA follows: TGTGCCAGCAGTTACCCCCGAGACGAGCAGTACTTC. Protein product: CASSYPRDEQYF. The rearrangement joins TRBV6-2 or TRBV6-3 to TRBJ2-7; D is uncertain. Germline V gene data show CDR1 as MNHEY and CDR2 as SVGEGT. The CDR3 loop spans 12 amino acids. The V end was cut by 2 bases, the J end by 5 bases, with 7 bases between.

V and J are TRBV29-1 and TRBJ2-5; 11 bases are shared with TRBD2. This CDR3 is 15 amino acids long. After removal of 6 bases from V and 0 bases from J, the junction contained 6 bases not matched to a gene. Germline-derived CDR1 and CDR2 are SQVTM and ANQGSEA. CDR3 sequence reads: CSVWTSGRYQETQYF. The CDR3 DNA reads TGCAGCGTCTGGACTAGCGGGCGGTACCAAGAGACCCAGTACTTC.

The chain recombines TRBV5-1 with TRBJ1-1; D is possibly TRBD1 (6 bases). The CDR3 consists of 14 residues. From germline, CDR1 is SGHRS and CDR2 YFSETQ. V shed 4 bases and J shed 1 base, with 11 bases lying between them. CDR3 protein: CASSISGANTEAFF. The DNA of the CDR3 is TGCGCCAGCAGCATATCAGGGGCGAACACTGAAGCTTTCTTT.

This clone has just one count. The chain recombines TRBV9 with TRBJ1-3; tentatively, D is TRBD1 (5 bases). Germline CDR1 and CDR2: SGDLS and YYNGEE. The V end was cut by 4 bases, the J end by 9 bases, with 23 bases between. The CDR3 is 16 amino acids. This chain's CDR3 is CASSPQDQLGPTTIYF. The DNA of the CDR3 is TGTGCCAGCAGCCCCCAGGACCAGCTGGGGCCTACCACCATATATTTT.

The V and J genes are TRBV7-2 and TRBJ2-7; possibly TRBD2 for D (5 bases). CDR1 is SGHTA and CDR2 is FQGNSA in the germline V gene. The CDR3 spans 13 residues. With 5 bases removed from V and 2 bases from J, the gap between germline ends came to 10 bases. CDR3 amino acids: CASSRRDTYEQYF. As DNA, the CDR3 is TGTGCCAGCAGCCGTCGGGATACCTACGAGCAGTACTTC.